A single sample is the source of the 19 T cell receptor beta chains below, sequenced in a study of blood T cell repertoires in COVID-19. Some clones are missing from TCRdb's copy, which holds only in-frame ones; the method was immunoSEQ multiplex PCR. The sample lists around 99,000 clones; over 70% were seen once. Sequencing was performed on peripheral blood. Receptors were obtained from a woman between 50 and 59 years old with acute or convalescent COVID-19.

The V and J genes are TRBV5-1 and TRBJ2-5, with TRBD1 matching over 9 bases. The J segment lost 1 base and the V segment lost 0 bases, leaving 4 bases of the junction unmatched. Germline V gene data show CDR1 as SGHRS and CDR2 as YFSETQ. The CDR3 spans 16 residues. This CDR3 is CASSLGATGGQETQYF. The CDR3 DNA reads TGCGCCAGCAGCTTGGGTGCGACAGGGGGCCAAGAGACCCAGTACTTC. The full variable domain, completed using reference TRBV5-1 and TRBJ2-5, is KAGVTQTPRYLIKTRGQQVTLSCSPISGHRSVSWYQQTPGQGLQFLFEYFSETQRNKGNFPGRFSGRQFSNSRSEMNVSTLELGDSALYLCASSLGATGGQETQYFGPGTRLLVL.

The chain uses TRBV30 and TRBJ1-2; 7 positions match TRBD1. The CDR3 consists of 13 residues. Germline lookup yields CDR1 GTSNPN and CDR2 SVGIG (reference sequence). J lost 7 bases, V lost 2 bases, and 7 bases had no gene match. CDR3 sequence reads: CAWSSKGASGYTF. In DNA form, the CDR3 reads TGTGCCTGGAGTTCGAAGGGGGCGAGTGGCTACACCTTC.

This chain connects TRBV24-1 to TRBJ2-3, with D possibly matching TRBD1 (6 bases). The V end lost 9 bases, the J end lost 2 bases, and 11 bases lay between the germline ends. The CDR3 spans 13 residues. Germline CDR1 and CDR2: KGHDR and SFDVKD. The CDR3 loop is CATSTGNTDTQYF. DNA of the CDR3: TGTGCCACCTCCACAGGGAACACAGATACGCAGTATTTT.

About this clone itself: Other DNA sequences in this sample translate to the same CDR3. This sequence joins TRBV5-1 and TRBJ2-3; 9 nucleotides match TRBD1. The length of the CDR3 is 15 residues. From germline, CDR1 is SGHRS and CDR2 YFSETQ. The V gene end was trimmed by 4 bases and the J gene end by 3 bases; junction bases not matched to a gene: 6. Here the CDR3 reads CASSLGGQGTDTQYF. DNA of the CDR3: TGCGCCAGCAGCCTAGGGGGACAGGGTACAGATACGCAGTATTTT.

The chain uses TRBV5-6 and TRBJ1-2; no clear D gene. The V end lost 4 bases, the J end lost 6 bases, and 10 bases lay between the germline ends. This CDR3 spans 12 amino acids. The germline CDR1 and CDR2 sequences are SGHDT and YYEEEE. The CDR3 DNA sequence: TGTGCCAGCAGCCTGAACAGTGATGGCTACACCTTC. It specifies CASSLNSDGYTF. The complete variable domain, with remaining parts taken from reference TRBV5-6 and TRBJ1-2, reads DAGVTQSPTHLIKTRGQQVTLRCSPKSGHDTVSWYQQALGQGPQFIFQYYEEEERQRGNFPDRFSGHQFPNYSSELNVNALLLGDSALYLCASSLNSDGYTFGSGTRLTVV.

The chain links TRBV18 to TRBJ1-5, with D perhaps matching TRBD1 (6 bases). The V end lost 1 base, the J end lost 1 base, and 8 bases lay between the germline ends. The CDR3 contains 15 residues. The germline gives CDR1 KGHSH, CDR2 LQKENI. CDR3 bases: TGTGCCAGCTCACCACTGGGACAAAGCAATCAGCCCCAGCATTTT. Residues: CASSPLGQSNQPQHF.

This rearrangement joins TRBV10-3 to TRBJ2-2; D remains ambiguous. Germline V gene data show CDR1 as ENHRY and CDR2 as SYGVKD. CDR3 length equals 13 residues. Trimming removed 10 bases at V and 0 bases at J, with 9 bases between. CDR3 sequence: CATQYSNTGELFF. CDR3 bases: TGTGCCACACAGTATTCGAACACCGGGGAGCTGTTTTTT.

This chain joins TRBV28 and TRBJ2-1, with D possibly matching TRBD1 (5 bases). Trimming took off 5 bases at V and 8 bases at J, with 13 bases between the two ends. Germline V gene data show CDR1 as MDHEN and CDR2 as SYDVKM. The CDR3 runs to 13 residues. The CDR3 DNA follows: TGTGCCAGCAGTAGCCGGGCCAGGGATGAGCAGTTCTTC. Its translation is CASSSRARDEQFF.

The rearrangement links TRBV30 to TRBJ1-6; 7 nucleotides align to TRBD1. J lost 10 bases, V lost 3 bases, and 12 bases had no gene match. CDR3 length equals 15 residues. Germline CDR1 GTSNPN, CDR2 SVGIG (reference sequence). The CDR3 sequence: CAWSSTGFGNSPLHF. DNA of the CDR3: TGTGCCTGGAGCTCGACAGGGTTTGGCAACTCACCCCTCCACTTT.

In this sample, this clone turned up once. The chain combines TRBV18 with TRBJ2-5; D may be TRBD1 (6 bases). Trimming removed 4 bases from V and 2 bases from J, with 8 bases in between. The CDR3 runs 13 residues. Germline V lookup: CDR1 KGHSH, CDR2 LQKENI. Here the CDR3 reads CASSRGQQETQYF. CDR3 bases: TGTGCCAGCTCACGTGGACAGCAAGAGACCCAGTACTTC.

V usage is TRBV7-8 and J usage is TRBJ1-6; a possible D gene is TRBD1 (6 bases). Germline V CDR1 and CDR2: SGHVS, FQNEAQ. CDR3 length equals 15 residues. Trimming stripped 1 base from V and 8 bases from J, with 12 bases between. The DNA of the CDR3 is TGTGCCAGCAGCTTAGAGTTCAGGGGAGATTCACCCCTCCACTTT. Translating gives CASSLEFRGDSPLHF.

This clone was seen a single time. The chain recombines TRBV3-1 (or the pseudogene TRBV3-2) with TRBJ1-2; no firm D call. CDR3 length: 15 residues. CDR1 and CDR2 from the germline V gene are LGHDT and YNNKEL (reference sequence). Trimming cost V 6 bases and J 6 bases, with 20 bases left between them. CDR3 loop: CASRSTLRDDNGYTF. DNA for the CDR3: TGTGCCAGCAGATCTACCTTACGTGATGACAATGGCTACACCTTC.

This clone has more than one count but fewer than ten. The V and J genes are TRBV6-5 and TRBJ2-2; 11 positions match TRBD1. The germline V gene encodes CDR1 MNHEY and CDR2 SVGAGI. This CDR3 spans 15 amino acids. The V and J ends lost 7 bases and 6 bases, in that order; junction bases with no gene match: 7. This CDR3 reads CASMDRGHPAGELFF. CDR3 sequence (DNA): TGTGCCAGCATGGACAGGGGGCATCCGGCCGGGGAGCTGTTTTTT.

V gene TRBV5-5 combines with J gene TRBJ2-1; D remains unclear. The CDR3 loop spans 11 amino acids. From germline, CDR1 is SGHKS and CDR2 YYEKEE (reference sequence). Trimming shortened V by 2 bases and J by 8 bases, and 5 bases separated the two germline ends. The CDR3 DNA sequence: TGTGCCAGCAGCTTAATCGATGAGCAGTTCTTC. Translation: CASSLIDEQFF.

The chain carries TRBV7-9 and TRBJ2-5; possibly TRBD2 for D (5 bases). Germline CDR1 is SEHNR and CDR2 is FQNEAQ (reference sequence). CDR3 length equals 12 residues. V was trimmed by 3 bases and J by 3 bases, leaving 5 bases between them. The CDR3 DNA reads as TGTGCCAGCAGCTTCGGGGAAGAGACCCAGTACTTC. Residues: CASSFGEETQYF.

There are a few counts of this clone. V gene TRBV2 combines with J gene TRBJ2-7; 8 bases are shared with TRBD1. This CDR3 spans 12 amino acids. After removal of 6 bases from V and 5 bases from J, the junction contained 3 bases not matched to a gene. CDR1 and CDR2 from the germline V gene are SNHLY and FYNNEI. The CDR3, as DNA: TGTGCCAGCAGCGGACAGGGAAACGAGCAGTACTTC. It encodes CASSGQGNEQYF.

CDR3 in amino acids: CASRYQEGLNQPQHF. CDR3 bases: TGTGCCAGCAGATACCAGGAGGGACTAAATCAGCCCCAGCATTTT. The chain employs TRBV2 and TRBJ1-5; D may be TRBD1 (5 bases). The CDR3 length is 15 residues. V was shortened by 6 bases and J by 4 bases, with 16 bases between the two germline ends. Germline V gene lookup returns CDR1 SNHLY and CDR2 FYNNEI.

For the CDR3, the DNA is TGTGCCAGCAGCGCGTCCAATCAGCCCCAGCATTTT. Translation gives CASSASNQPQHF. The rearrangement links TRBV13 to TRBJ1-5; D ambiguous. The CDR3 length is 12 residues. Germline V gene sequence: CDR1 PRHDT, CDR2 FYEKMQ (reference sequence). Trimming removed 5 bases from V and 3 bases from J, with 5 bases in between.

This clone was detected only once. The V call is TRBV27, the J call TRBJ2-7; 11 bases match TRBD2. Germline V gives CDR1 MNHEY, CDR2 SMNVEV (reference sequence). V was pared by 3 bases and J by 4 bases, with 8 bases of the junction left unmatched. The CDR3 loop spans 16 amino acids. For the CDR3, the DNA is TGTGCCAGCAGTTTTCTCACTAGCGGGGGCCCTTACGAGCAGTACTTC. Protein product: CASSFLTSGGPYEQYF.